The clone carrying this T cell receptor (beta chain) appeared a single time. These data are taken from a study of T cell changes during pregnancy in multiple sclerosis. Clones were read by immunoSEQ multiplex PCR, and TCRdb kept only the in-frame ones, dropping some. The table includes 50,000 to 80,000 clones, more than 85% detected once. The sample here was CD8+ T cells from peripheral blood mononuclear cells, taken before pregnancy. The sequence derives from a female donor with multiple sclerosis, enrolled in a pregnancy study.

This chain's CDR3 is CASSIGTGTYGYTF. The CDR3 region has the DNA TGTGCCAGTAGTATAGGGACAGGGACGTATGGCTACACCTTC. This chain joins TRBV19 and TRBJ1-2, with TRBD1 matching over 8 bases. J was trimmed by 5 bases and V by 1 base; bases with no gene match: 3. The CDR3 has 14 amino acids. CDR1 is LNHDA and CDR2 is SQIVND in the germline V gene (reference sequence).